This T cell receptor beta chain derives from a study of OX40 agonist ivuxolimab in advanced cancers. Study in general: Subjects had a mean age of about 60 years, with a range of about 23 to 79; less than 90% were male.

Study-wide findings and caveats: CD4+ and CD8+ blood T cells expanded clonally by week 6 at 0.1 to 3.0 mg/kg.

A word on this clone: Its antigen is not identified.

Using immunoSEQ multiplex PCR, the repertoire was profiled, and TCRdb retains in-frame clones only, with some absent. The table shows more than 15,000 clones, with about 80% occurring only once. CDR3 length: 14 amino acids. CDR1 is MNHEY and CDR2 is SVGAGI in the germline V gene. Trimming left V 5 bases short and J 8 bases short, with 18 bases between. This specimen consisted of CD4+ or CD8+ T cells sorted from blood, obtained in a trial of the OX40 agonist ivuxolimab. This chain connects TRBV6-5 to TRBJ1-2, with D possibly being TRBD1 (6 bases). This clonotype originated in an adult with an advanced solid tumor such as melanoma, head and neck, liver or kidney cancer. CDR3 sequence: CASSHPDRPRGYTF. The CDR3 DNA follows: TGTGCCAGCAGTCACCCCGACAGGCCAAGGGGCTACACCTTC.